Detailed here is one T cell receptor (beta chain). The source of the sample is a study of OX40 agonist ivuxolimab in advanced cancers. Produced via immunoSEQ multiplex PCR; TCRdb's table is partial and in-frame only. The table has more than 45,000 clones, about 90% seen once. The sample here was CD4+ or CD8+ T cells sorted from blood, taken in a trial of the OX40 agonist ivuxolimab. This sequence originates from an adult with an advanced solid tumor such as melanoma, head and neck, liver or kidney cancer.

Here the CDR3 DNA reads TGTGCCATCAGACGACAGGGGGCCTACGAGCAGTACTTC. Its translation is CAIRRQGAYEQYF. The V gene is TRBV10-3, the J gene TRBJ2-7, with TRBD1 matching 9 bases. CDR1 ENHRY and CDR2 SYGVKD come from the germline V gene. This CDR3 is 13 amino acids long. Trimming at V came to 6 bases and at J to 2 bases, leaving 2 bases not matched to a gene.